What follows are 5 T cell receptor beta chains derived from one specimen sequenced in a study of T cells in Graves' hyperthyroidism and ophthalmopathy. Using RNA transcripts as the source, TCR beta CDR3 regions were amplified. Primed by the HTBI set, a first-round RT-PCR was run on the TCR CDR3. In TCRdb, the multiplex PCR reads were re-called with MiXCR into one record per CDR3 protein. The data hold about 270,000 distinct CDR3 sequences, with around 25% observed a single time. Input material: blood. All receptors come from a middle-aged man with Graves' hyperthyroidism that later progressed to Graves' ophthalmopathy.

This clonotype was counted at least ten times. The rearrangement links TRBV30 to TRBJ1-2; 7 bases match TRBD1. The J segment lost 5 bases and the V segment lost 0 bases, leaving 6 bases of the junction unmatched. Per germline, CDR1 GTSNPN and CDR2 SVGIG (reference sequence). There are 14 residues in the CDR3. The CDR3 protein is CAWSVGDRVYGYTF. The CDR3 DNA reads as TGTGCCTGGAGTGTGGGTGACAGGGTATATGGCTACACCTTC.

This clonotype was seen a handful of times. J is TRBJ1-5 and V is TRBV6-2 or TRBV6-3; a weak D match, TRBD1 (6 bases). Germline V gene sequence: CDR1 MNHEY, CDR2 SVGEGT. V dropped 1 base and J dropped 5 bases, with 9 bases sitting between them. This CDR3 is 14 amino acids long. CDR3 protein: CASSYLGGYQPQHF. CDR3 nucleotide sequence: TGTGCCAGCAGTTACTTAGGGGGATATCAGCCCCAGCATTTT.

This clonotype was seen repeatedly, ten times or more. The genes are TRBV12-3 or TRBV12-4 and TRBJ1-6, with D tentatively TRBD1 (6 bases). Trimming shortened V by 3 bases and J by 8 bases, and 26 bases separated the two germline ends. The CDR3 covers 19 residues. The CDR3 sequence: CASSFDHPDSPWGYSPLHF. The CDR3 DNA sequence: TGTGCCAGCAGTTTCGACCACCCGGACAGTCCCTGGGGGTATTCACCCCTCCACTTT.

Of note for this clonotype: The DNA is omitted, as the CDR3 cannot be located on it reliably, and the CDR3 follows TCRdb's listing. This chain links TRBV12-3 or TRBV12-4 with TRBJ2-2; the table's D call TRBD2 went unverified against the DNA. The CDR3 length is 17 residues, termini included. The CDR3 loop is CASSLTSGRETPGSCFF.

This clonotype was counted at least ten times. The V and J genes are TRBV12-3 or TRBV12-4 and TRBJ1-5, with D possibly TRBD1 on 5 matching bases. This CDR3 comprises 15 residues. Trimming cost V 6 bases and J 3 bases, with 15 bases left between them. This CDR3 reads CASRAGRTPNQPQHF. Written as DNA, the CDR3 is TGTGCCAGCAGGGCGGGACGGACCCCCAATCAGCCCCAGCATTTT.